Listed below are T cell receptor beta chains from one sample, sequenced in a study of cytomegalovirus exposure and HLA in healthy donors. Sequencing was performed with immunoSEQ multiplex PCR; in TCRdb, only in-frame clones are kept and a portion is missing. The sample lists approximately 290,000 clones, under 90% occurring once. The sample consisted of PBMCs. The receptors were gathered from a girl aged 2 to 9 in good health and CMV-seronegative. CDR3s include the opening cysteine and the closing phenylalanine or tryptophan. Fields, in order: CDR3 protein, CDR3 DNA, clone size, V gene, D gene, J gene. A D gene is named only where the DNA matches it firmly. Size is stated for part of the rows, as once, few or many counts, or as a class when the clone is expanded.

CDR3: CASSRHGGPAYNEQFF
DNA: TGTGCCAGCAGCCGTCACGGGGGGCCGGCTTACAATGAGCAGTTCTTC
size: -
V: TRBV5-4
D: -
J: TRBJ2-1

CDR3: CASTAEGGLPEAFF
DNA: TGTGCCAGTACAGCGGAAGGGGGTCTTCCTGAAGCTTTCTTT
size: once
V: TRBV19
D: -
J: TRBJ1-1

CDR3: CASRPRTGDTGELFF
DNA: TGTGCCAGCAGACCCCGGACAGGGGACACCGGGGAGCTGTTTTTT
size: -
V: TRBV7-7
D: TRBD1
J: TRBJ2-2

CDR3: CAWNLGQSTDTQYF
DNA: TGTGCCTGGAATTTAGGACAGAGCACAGATACGCAGTATTTT
size: -
V: TRBV30
D: -
J: TRBJ2-3

CDR3: CASSLGRGNQPQHF
DNA: TGTGCCAGCAGTTTAGGCAGGGGTAATCAGCCCCAGCATTTT
size: -
V: TRBV28
D: -
J: TRBJ1-5

CDR3: CASSLRGGSWNTEAFF
DNA: TGTGCCAGCAGCTTACGTGGGGGCAGCTGGAACACTGAAGCTTTCTTT
size: -
V: TRBV7-2
D: -
J: TRBJ1-1

CDR3: CASSLDWTSNSYEQYF
DNA: TGTGCCAGCAGCTTGGATTGGACATCCAACTCCTACGAGCAGTACTTC
size: once
V: TRBV5-5
D: -
J: TRBJ2-7

CDR3: CASGGQGAGETQYF
DNA: TGTGCTAGTGGTGGACAGGGGGCAGGCGAGACCCAGTACTTC
size: -
V: TRBV12-5
D: TRBD1
J: TRBJ2-5

CDR3: CASSRTSGPQETQYF
DNA: TGTGCCAGCAGCAGGACTAGCGGTCCCCAAGAGACCCAGTACTTC
size: -
V: TRBV7-3
D: TRBD2
J: TRBJ2-5

CDR3: CASSDWHRGFTEAFF
DNA: TGTGCCAGCAGTGATTGGCACAGGGGGTTCACTGAAGCTTTCTTT
size: -
V: TRBV6-1
D: TRBD1
J: TRBJ1-1

CDR3: CAISESTYEQYF
DNA: TGTGCCATCAGTGAGTCGACATACGAGCAGTACTTC
size: -
V: TRBV10-3
D: -
J: TRBJ2-7

CDR3: CASSLTQGAESNQPQHF
DNA: TGTGCCAGCAGCTTAACTCAGGGGGCGGAGAGCAATCAGCCCCAGCATTTT
size: -
V: TRBV12-1
D: -
J: TRBJ1-5

CDR3: CSVGGGTSGYEQYF
DNA: TGCAGCGTTGGAGGGGGGACTAGCGGTTACGAGCAGTACTTC
size: -
V: TRBV29-1
D: TRBD2
J: TRBJ2-7

CDR3: CATLGTISDTQYF
DNA: TGTGCCACTCTAGGGACTATTTCAGATACGCAGTATTTT
size: -
V: TRBV7-9
D: TRBD2
J: TRBJ2-3

CDR3: CASSYYPSYSNQPQHF
DNA: TGTGCCAGCAGTTACTATCCCAGTTATAGCAATCAGCCCCAGCATTTT
size: -
V: TRBV6-6
D: -
J: TRBJ1-5

CDR3: CASSLGQSHPDTQYF
DNA: TGTGCCAGCAGCTTAGGACAGAGCCACCCAGATACGCAGTATTTT
size: -
V: TRBV7-3
D: -
J: TRBJ2-3

CDR3: CASGPLAGTYEQYF
DNA: TGTGCCAGCGGTCCACTGGCGGGGACCTACGAGCAGTACTTC
size: -
V: TRBV6-1
D: -
J: TRBJ2-7

CDR3: CASSSQGAEAFF
DNA: TGTGCCAGCAGCTCCCAAGGAGCTGAAGCTTTCTTT
size: -
V: TRBV7-9
D: -
J: TRBJ1-1

CDR3: CASSFSGDTQYF
DNA: TGTGCCAGCAGCTTCTCGGGAGATACGCAGTATTTT
size: -
V: TRBV13
D: -
J: TRBJ2-3

CDR3: CASRRGPLSTEAFF
DNA: TGCGCCAGCAGGAGGGGGCCCCTTAGCACTGAAGCTTTCTTT
size: few
V: TRBV4-1
D: TRBD1
J: TRBJ1-1

CDR3: CASRSWFNEQFF
DNA: TGTGCCAGCAGGAGTTGGTTCAATGAGCAGTTCTTC
size: -
V: TRBV5-5
D: -
J: TRBJ2-1

CDR3: CASSLVLTGGSPLHF
DNA: TGTGCCAGCAGCTTAGTTTTGACAGGCGGTTCACCCCTCCACTTT
size: -
V: TRBV7-9
D: -
J: TRBJ1-6

CDR3: CASSRSGGNQPQHF
DNA: TGTGCCAGCAGCCGATCAGGGGGGAATCAGCCCCAGCATTTT
size: few
V: TRBV5-5
D: TRBD1
J: TRBJ1-5

CDR3: CSETGGGSDTQYF
DNA: TGCAGCGAGACAGGCGGGGGATCGGATACGCAGTATTTT
size: -
V: TRBV29-1
D: -
J: TRBJ2-3

CDR3: CATSRDLAGGNYGYTF
DNA: TGTGCCACCAGCAGAGATTTGGCAGGGGGCAACTATGGCTACACCTTC
size: -
V: TRBV15
D: TRBD1
J: TRBJ1-2

CDR3: CASSEVGGLAVSYNEQFF
DNA: TGTGCCAGCAGTGAAGTCGGGGGACTAGCGGTCTCCTACAATGAGCAGTTCTTC
size: once
V: TRBV6-1
D: TRBD2
J: TRBJ2-1

CDR3: CASSFWDRTSGRYTQYF
DNA: TGTGCCAGCAGCTTCTGGGATCGGACTAGCGGGAGGTATACGCAGTATTTT
size: -
V: TRBV7-9
D: TRBD2
J: TRBJ2-3

CDR3: CASSYSREGNEKLFF
DNA: TGTGCCAGCAGTTACTCGAGGGAGGGGAATGAAAAACTGTTTTTT
size: once
V: TRBV6-6
D: -
J: TRBJ1-4

CDR3: CASSGTLNTEAFF
DNA: TGTGCCAGTAGTGGGACATTGAACACTGAAGCTTTCTTT
size: -
V: TRBV19
D: -
J: TRBJ1-1

CDR3: CASSLFTANNEKLFF
DNA: TGTGCCAGCAGCTTATTTACAGCTAATAATGAAAAACTGTTTTTT
size: -
V: TRBV7-9
D: -
J: TRBJ1-4

CDR3: CSVQGGANYGYTF
DNA: TGCAGCGTTCAAGGGGGCGCGAACTATGGCTACACCTTC
size: -
V: TRBV29-1
D: TRBD1
J: TRBJ1-2

CDR3: CSVEDLARGGSSQYF
DNA: TGCAGCGTTGAAGATCTGGCCAGGGGTGGGAGTTCCCAGTACTTC
size: once
V: TRBV29-1
D: -
J: TRBJ2-5

CDR3: CASSLAGGREAFF
DNA: TGCGCCAGCAGCCTCGCAGGGGGTAGAGAAGCTTTCTTT
size: -
V: TRBV5-1
D: TRBD1
J: TRBJ1-1

CDR3: CASSQDRGLINEQFF
DNA: TGTGCCAGCAGCCAAGATAGAGGACTTATTAATGAGCAGTTCTTC
size: -
V: TRBV4-2
D: -
J: TRBJ2-1

CDR3: CASSQVERGPYEQYF
DNA: TGTGCCAGCAGCCAAGTCGAAAGGGGTCCCTACGAGCAGTACTTC
size: once
V: TRBV14
D: -
J: TRBJ2-7

CDR3: CASSEGRQGGYTF
DNA: TGTGCCAGCAGCGAAGGGAGGCAGGGTGGCTACACCTTC
size: -
V: TRBV6-6
D: -
J: TRBJ1-2

CDR3: CASSSTGDRDTQYF
DNA: TGTGCCAGCAGTTCGACAGGGGACAGAGATACGCAGTATTTT
size: few
V: TRBV6-5
D: TRBD1
J: TRBJ2-3

CDR3: CASSRNFPGQGGEKLFF
DNA: TGTGCCAGCTCTCGAAACTTTCCGGGACAGGGGGGAGAAAAACTGTTTTTT
size: -
V: TRBV18
D: TRBD1
J: TRBJ1-4

CDR3: CASRRDQRGNTEAFF
DNA: TGTGCCAGCCGACGCGACCAGCGGGGGAACACTGAAGCTTTCTTT
size: -
V: TRBV27
D: -
J: TRBJ1-1

CDR3: CASSRGRGPNYGYTF
DNA: TGTGCCAGCAGCCGAGGTAGAGGTCCTAACTATGGCTACACCTTC
size: few
V: TRBV16
D: -
J: TRBJ1-2

CDR3: CASSVGQFYEQYF
DNA: TGTGCCAGTAGTGTAGGACAGTTCTACGAGCAGTACTTC
size: -
V: TRBV19
D: -
J: TRBJ2-7

CDR3: CASSHTGTGVNYGYTF
DNA: TGTGCCAGCAGCCACACCGGGACAGGGGTGAACTATGGCTACACCTTC
size: -
V: TRBV7-9
D: TRBD1
J: TRBJ1-2

CDR3: CASSLGNSGDEQFF
DNA: TGTGCCAGCAGCTTAGGTAATAGCGGCGATGAGCAGTTCTTC
size: -
V: TRBV7-9
D: -
J: TRBJ2-1

CDR3: CASSLLGGVYNEQFF
DNA: TGTGCCAGCAGTTTATTAGGGGGCGTTTACAATGAGCAGTTCTTC
size: few
V: TRBV27
D: TRBD1
J: TRBJ2-1

CDR3: CSSSLGVTEAFF
DNA: TGTTCCAGCAGCTTAGGAGTCACTGAAGCTTTCTTT
size: -
V: TRBV7-9
D: -
J: TRBJ1-1

CDR3: CASSQVGAQKGGNTIYF
DNA: TGCGCCAGCAGCCAAGTAGGGGCTCAGAAAGGAGGAAACACCATATATTTT
size: -
V: TRBV4-1
D: -
J: TRBJ1-3

CDR3: CASSSNPGQGLYTGELFF
DNA: TGTGCCAGCAGCTCCAATCCTGGGCAGGGTCTATACACCGGGGAGCTGTTTTTT
size: -
V: TRBV5-5
D: -
J: TRBJ2-2

CDR3: CAISGPRSFAYEQYF
DNA: TGTGCCATCAGTGGACCGAGGTCATTTGCCTACGAGCAGTACTTC
size: -
V: TRBV10-3
D: -
J: TRBJ2-7

CDR3: CASSLGPDPYEQYF
DNA: TGTGCCAGCAGTTTGGGGCCAGACCCCTACGAGCAGTACTTC
size: -
V: TRBV27
D: -
J: TRBJ2-7

CDR3: CASSESFSGEQFF
DNA: TGCGCCAGCAGTGAGTCGTTCAGTGGTGAGCAGTTCTTC
size: -
V: TRBV10-2
D: -
J: TRBJ2-1

CDR3: CASSVRNVMAVQPQHF
DNA: TGTGCCAGTAGTGTTCGAAACGTGATGGCGGTCCAGCCCCAGCATTTT
size: -
V: TRBV19
D: -
J: TRBJ1-5

CDR3: CASSALERDYNEQFF
DNA: TGTGCCAGCAGCGCACTGGAGCGGGACTACAATGAGCAGTTCTTC
size: -
V: TRBV9
D: TRBD2
J: TRBJ2-1

CDR3: CASSGTGSGQPQHF
DNA: TGTGCCAGCAGTGGGACAGGGTCGGGACAGCCCCAGCATTTT
size: -
V: TRBV28
D: TRBD1
J: TRBJ1-5

CDR3: CASSLASGRGPLIGYGYTF
DNA: TGTGCCAGCAGCTTAGCCAGTGGCAGGGGGCCCCTAATAGGGTATGGCTACACCTTC
size: -
V: TRBV7-8
D: TRBD1
J: TRBJ1-2

CDR3: CAIRFRSYNEQFF
DNA: TGTGCCATCAGGTTTCGCAGCTACAATGAGCAGTTCTTC
size: -
V: TRBV10-3
D: -
J: TRBJ2-1

CDR3: CASRRNSPLHF
DNA: TGTGCCAGCAGGAGGAATTCACCCCTCCACTTT
size: few
V: TRBV6-4
D: -
J: TRBJ1-6

CDR3: CASSRLAGTIPSYEQYF
DNA: TGCGCCAGCAGTCGACTAGCGGGGACCATCCCCTCCTACGAGCAGTACTTC
size: once
V: TRBV5-1
D: TRBD2
J: TRBJ2-7

CDR3: CASSDLTENTIYF
DNA: TGTGCCAGCAGCGACCTAACAGAAAACACCATATATTTT
size: -
V: TRBV9
D: -
J: TRBJ1-3

CDR3: CATNRDRSSYEQYF
DNA: TGTGCCACAAACCGGGACAGGAGCTCCTACGAGCAGTACTTC
size: -
V: TRBV30
D: TRBD1
J: TRBJ2-7